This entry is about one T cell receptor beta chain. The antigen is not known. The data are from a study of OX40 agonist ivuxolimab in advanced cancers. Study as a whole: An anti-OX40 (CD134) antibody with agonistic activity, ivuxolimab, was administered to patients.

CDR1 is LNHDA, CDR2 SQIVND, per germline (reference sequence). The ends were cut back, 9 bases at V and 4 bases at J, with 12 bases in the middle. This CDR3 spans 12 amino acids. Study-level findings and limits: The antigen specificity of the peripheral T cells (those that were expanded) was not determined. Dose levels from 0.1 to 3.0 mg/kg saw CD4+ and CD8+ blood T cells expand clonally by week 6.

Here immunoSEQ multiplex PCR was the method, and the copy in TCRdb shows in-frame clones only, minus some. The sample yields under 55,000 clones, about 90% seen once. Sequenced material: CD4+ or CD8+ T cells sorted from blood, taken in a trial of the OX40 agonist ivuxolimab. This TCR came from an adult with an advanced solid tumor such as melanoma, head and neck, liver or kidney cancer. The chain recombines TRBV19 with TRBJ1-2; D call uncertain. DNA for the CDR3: TGTGCCAGCAGTCCTACCAGCTATGGCTACACCTTC. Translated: CASSPTSYGYTF.